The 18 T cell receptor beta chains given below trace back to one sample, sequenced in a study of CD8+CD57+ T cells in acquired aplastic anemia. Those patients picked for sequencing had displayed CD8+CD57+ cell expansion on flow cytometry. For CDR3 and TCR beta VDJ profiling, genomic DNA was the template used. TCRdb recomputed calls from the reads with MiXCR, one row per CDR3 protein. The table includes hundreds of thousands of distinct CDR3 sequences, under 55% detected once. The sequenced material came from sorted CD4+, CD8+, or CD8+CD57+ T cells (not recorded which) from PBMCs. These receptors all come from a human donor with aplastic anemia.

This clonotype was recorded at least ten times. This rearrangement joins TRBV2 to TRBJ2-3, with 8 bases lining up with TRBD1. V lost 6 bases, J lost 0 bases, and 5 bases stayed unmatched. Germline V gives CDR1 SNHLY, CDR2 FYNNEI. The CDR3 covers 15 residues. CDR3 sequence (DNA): TGTGCCAGCAGCCCAGACAGGGGTAGCACAGATACGCAGTATTTT. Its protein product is CASSPDRGSTDTQYF.

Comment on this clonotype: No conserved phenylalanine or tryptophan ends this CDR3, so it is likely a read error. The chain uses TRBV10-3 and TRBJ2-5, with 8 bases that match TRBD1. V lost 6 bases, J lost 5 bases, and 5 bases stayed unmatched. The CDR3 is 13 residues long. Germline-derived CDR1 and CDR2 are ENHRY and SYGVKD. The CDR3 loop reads CAISRWDRETQYS. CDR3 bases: TGTGCCATCAGCCGATGGGACAGGGAGACCCAGTACTCC.

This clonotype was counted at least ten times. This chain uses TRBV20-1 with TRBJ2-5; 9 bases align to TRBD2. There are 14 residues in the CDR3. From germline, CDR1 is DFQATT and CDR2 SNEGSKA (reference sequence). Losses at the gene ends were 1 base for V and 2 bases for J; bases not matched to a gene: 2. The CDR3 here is CSARGTSAQETQYF. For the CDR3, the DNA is TGCAGTGCTAGAGGGACTAGCGCTCAAGAGACCCAGTACTTC.

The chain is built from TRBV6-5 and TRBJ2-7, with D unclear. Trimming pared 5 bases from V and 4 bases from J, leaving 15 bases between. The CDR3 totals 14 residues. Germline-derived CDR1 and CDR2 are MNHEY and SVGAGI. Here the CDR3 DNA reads TGTGCCAGCAGTCCTACACGAACTGGGTACGAGCAGTACTTC. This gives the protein CASSPTRTGYEQYF.

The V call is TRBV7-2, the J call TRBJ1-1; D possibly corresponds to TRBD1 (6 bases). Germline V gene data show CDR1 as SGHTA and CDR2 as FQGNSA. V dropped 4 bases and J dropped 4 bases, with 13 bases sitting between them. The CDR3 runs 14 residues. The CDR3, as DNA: TGTGCCAGCAGCTCCCAGGGGTTCGGCACTGAAGCTTTCTTT. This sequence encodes CASSSQGFGTEAFF.

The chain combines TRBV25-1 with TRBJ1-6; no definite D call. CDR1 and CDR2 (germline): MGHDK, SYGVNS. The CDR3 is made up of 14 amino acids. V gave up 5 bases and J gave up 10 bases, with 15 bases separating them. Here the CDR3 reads CASSYGGVRSPLHF. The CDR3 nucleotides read TGTGCCAGCAGTTACGGCGGGGTAAGGTCACCCCTCCACTTT.

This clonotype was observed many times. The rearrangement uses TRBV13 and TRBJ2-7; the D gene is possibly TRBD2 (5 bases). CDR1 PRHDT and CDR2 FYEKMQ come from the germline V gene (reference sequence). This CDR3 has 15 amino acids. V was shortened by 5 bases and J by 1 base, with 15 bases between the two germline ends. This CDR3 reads CASSRQFAGSYEQYF. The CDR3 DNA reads TGTGCCAGCAGCAGACAATTCGCGGGTTCCTACGAGCAGTACTTC. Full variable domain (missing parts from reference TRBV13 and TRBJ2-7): AAGVIQSPRHLIKEKRETATLKCYPIPRHDTVYWYQQGPGQDPQFLISFYEKMQSDKGSIPDRFSAQQFSDYHSELNMSSLELGDSALYFCASSRQFAGSYEQYFGPGTRLTVT.

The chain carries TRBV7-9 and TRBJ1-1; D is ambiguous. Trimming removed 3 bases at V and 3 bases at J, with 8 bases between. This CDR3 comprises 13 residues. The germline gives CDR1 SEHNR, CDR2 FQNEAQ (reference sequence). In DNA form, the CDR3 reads TGTGCCAGCAGCTTGGGGTCCCACACTGAAGCTTTCTTT. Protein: CASSLGSHTEAFF.

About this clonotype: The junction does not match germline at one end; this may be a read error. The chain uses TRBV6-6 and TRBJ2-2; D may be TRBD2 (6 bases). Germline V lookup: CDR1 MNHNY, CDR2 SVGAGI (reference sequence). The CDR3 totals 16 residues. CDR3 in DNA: TGTGCCAGCAGTTACGATAGCGGTTCGAACACCGGGGAGCTGTCTTTT. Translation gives CASSYDSGSNTGELSF.

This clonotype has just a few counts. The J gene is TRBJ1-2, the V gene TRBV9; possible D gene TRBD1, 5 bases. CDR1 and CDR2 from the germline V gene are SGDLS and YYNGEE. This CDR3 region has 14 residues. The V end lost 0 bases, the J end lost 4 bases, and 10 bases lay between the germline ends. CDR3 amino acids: CASSVGGEAYGYTF. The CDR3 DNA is TGTGCCAGCAGCGTAGGAGGGGAGGCCTATGGCTACACCTTC.

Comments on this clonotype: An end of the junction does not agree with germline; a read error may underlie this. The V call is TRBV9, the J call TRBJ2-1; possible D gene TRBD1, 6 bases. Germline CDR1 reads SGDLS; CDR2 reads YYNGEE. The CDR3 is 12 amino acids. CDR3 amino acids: CASSVDRERRNF. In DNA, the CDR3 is TGTGCCAGCAGCGTAGACAGGGAAAGGCGCAATTTC.

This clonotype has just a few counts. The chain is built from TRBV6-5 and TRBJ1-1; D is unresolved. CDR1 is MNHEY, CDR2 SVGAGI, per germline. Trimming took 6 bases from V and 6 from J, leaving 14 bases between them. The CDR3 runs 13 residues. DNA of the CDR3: TGTGCCAGCAGAAATATGGGAGGGTCTGAAGCTTTCTTT. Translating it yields CASRNMGGSEAFF.

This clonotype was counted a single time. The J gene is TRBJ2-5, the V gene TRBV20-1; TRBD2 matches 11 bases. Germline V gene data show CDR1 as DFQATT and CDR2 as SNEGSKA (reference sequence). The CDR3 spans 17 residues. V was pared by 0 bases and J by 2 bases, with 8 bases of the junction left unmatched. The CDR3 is CSARDILAGALQETQYF. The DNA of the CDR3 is TGCAGTGCTAGAGATATACTAGCGGGGGCCCTACAAGAGACCCAGTACTTC.

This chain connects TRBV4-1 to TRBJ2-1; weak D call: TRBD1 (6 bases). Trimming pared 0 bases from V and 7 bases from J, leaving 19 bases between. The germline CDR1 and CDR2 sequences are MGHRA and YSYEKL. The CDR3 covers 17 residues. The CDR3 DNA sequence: TGCGCCAGCAGCCAAGATTGGGTAGGGTCAAGGGGGAATGAGCAGTTCTTC. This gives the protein CASSQDWVGSRGNEQFF.

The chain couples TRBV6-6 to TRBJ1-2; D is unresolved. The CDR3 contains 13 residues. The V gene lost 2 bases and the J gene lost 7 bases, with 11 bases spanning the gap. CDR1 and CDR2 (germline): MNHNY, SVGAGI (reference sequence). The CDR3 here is CASSYEDPSGYTF. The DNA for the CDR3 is TGTGCCAGCAGTTACGAGGATCCCTCTGGCTACACCTTC.

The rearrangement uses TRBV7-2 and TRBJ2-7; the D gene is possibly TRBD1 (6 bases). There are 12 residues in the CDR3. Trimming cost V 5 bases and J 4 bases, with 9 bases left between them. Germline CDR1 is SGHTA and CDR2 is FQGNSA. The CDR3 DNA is TGTGCCAGCAGCACCCAGGGGTACGAGCAGTACTTC. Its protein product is CASSTQGYEQYF.

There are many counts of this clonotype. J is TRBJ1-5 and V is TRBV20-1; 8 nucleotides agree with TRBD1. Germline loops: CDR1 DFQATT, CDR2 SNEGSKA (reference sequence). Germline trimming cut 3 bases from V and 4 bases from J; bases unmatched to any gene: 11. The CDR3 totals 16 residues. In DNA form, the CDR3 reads TGCAGTGCTAGCCGTGGGACAGGCGAGTTAAATCAGCCCCAGCATTTT. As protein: CSASRGTGELNQPQHF.

The CDR3 sequence: CASTHTSGTGDEKLFF. In DNA form, the CDR3 reads TGTGCCAGTACGCATACCTCTGGGACAGGGGATGAAAAACTGTTTTTT. The chain couples TRBV9 to TRBJ1-4; the match to TRBD1 covers 10 bases. There are 16 residues in the CDR3. The J segment lost 6 bases and the V segment lost 8 bases, leaving 13 bases of the junction unmatched. CDR1 and CDR2 (germline): SGDLS, YYNGEE.